This TCR beta chain was found in a study of cytomegalovirus exposure and HLA in healthy donors. Study-level points and caveats: A few chains linked to CMV were shown in vitro to be specific for CMV antigens.

As concerns this clone: Its cognate antigen is unknown.

Researchers ran the PCR with 60 Vbeta and 13 Jbeta primers. Profiled with immunoSEQ multiplex PCR; TCRdb holds only in-frame clones, not every one. The sample has 85,000 to 130,000 clones; roughly 78% are singletons. The CDR3 length is 18 residues. CDR1 is GTSNPN, CDR2 SVGIG, per germline (reference sequence). Trimming stripped 4 bases from V and 0 bases from J, with 23 bases between. The receptor was isolated from a woman aged 40-49 years in good health and CMV-seronegative. Material for sequencing was PBMCs. The chain recombines TRBV30 with TRBJ2-3; the D gene is possibly TRBD1 (5 bases). In DNA form, the CDR3 reads TGTGCCTGGATTAGGGGTTACTGGGCGCAGGCTAGCACAGATACGCAGTATTTT. Translating it yields CAWIRGYWAQASTDTQYF.